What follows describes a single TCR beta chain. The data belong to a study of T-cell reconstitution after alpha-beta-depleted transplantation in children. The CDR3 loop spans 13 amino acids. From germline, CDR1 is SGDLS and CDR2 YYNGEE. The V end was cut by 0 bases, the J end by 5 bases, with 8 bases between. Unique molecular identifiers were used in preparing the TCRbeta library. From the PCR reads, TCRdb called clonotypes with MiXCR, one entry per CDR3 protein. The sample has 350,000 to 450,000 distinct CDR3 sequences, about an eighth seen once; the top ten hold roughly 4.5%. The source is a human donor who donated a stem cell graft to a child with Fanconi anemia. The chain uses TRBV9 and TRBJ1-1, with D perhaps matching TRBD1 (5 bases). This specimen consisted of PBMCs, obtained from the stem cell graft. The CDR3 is CASSVDQGTEAFF. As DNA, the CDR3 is TGTGCCAGCAGCGTAGATCAGGGAACTGAAGCTTTCTTT.